The TCR beta chain described here comes from a study of blood T cell repertoires in COVID-19. The overall study: From T cells, B-cell-depleted T cells, or PBMCs came the material, which was cDNA or gDNA.

This table comes from immunoSEQ multiplex PCR, and its TCRdb copy is limited to in-frame clones, with some not included. The sample consists of about 210,000 clones, about four fifths of them appearing once. This clone was recorded only once. The sequence derives from a woman aged 45 to 65 with active or convalescent COVID-19. Sequenced: peripheral blood.

CDR3 DNA sequence: TGTGCCAGTAGTATAGCCCAGAGGGATACGCAGTATTTT. The encoded protein is CASSIAQRDTQYF. The chain carries TRBV19 and TRBJ2-3, with no clear D. V lost 1 base and J 6 bases, leaving 8 bases between the germline ends. CDR1 and CDR2 from the germline V gene are LNHDA and SQIVND (reference sequence). The CDR3 is made up of 13 amino acids. Using reference TRBV19 and TRBJ2-3 for the parts outside the CDR3, the full variable domain is DGGITQSPKYLFRKEGQNVTLSCEQNLNHDAMYWYRQDPGQGLRLIYYSQIVNDFQKGDIAEGYSVSREKKESFPLTVTSAQKNPTAFYLCASSIAQRDTQYFGPGTRLTVL.